These T cell receptor beta chains were read from a single sample in a study of T cells in Graves' hyperthyroidism and ophthalmopathy. In TCRdb, the multiplex PCR reads were re-called with MiXCR into one record per CDR3 protein. The data hold under 350,000 distinct CDR3 sequences, with 15% to 20% observed a single time. The material sequenced was blood. These receptors all come from an older woman with Graves' ophthalmopathy. Both conserved end residues are part of each CDR3. The order of the fields is clone size, D gene, V gene, J gene, CDR3 DNA, CDR3 protein. The D gene is left open where the match is weak. Clone size is shown for a subset of rows, as once, few, many or a class of expanded clone.

clone_size: NA; d_call: NA; v_call: TRBV3-1; j_call: TRBJ1-4; cdr3_nt: TGTGCCAGCAGTCAAGAAAATGAAAAACTGTTTTTT; cdr3_aa: CASSQENEKLFF
clone_size: many; d_call: TRBD1; v_call: TRBV7-9; j_call: TRBJ2-5; cdr3_nt: TGTGCCAGCAGCTTTCGGATGGACAGGGAGACCCAGTACTTC; cdr3_aa: CASSFRMDRETQYF
clone_size: NA; d_call: NA; v_call: TRBV7-9; j_call: TRBJ2-1; cdr3_nt: TGTGCCAGCAGCTTAATAGGGGGCAATGAGCAGTTCTTC; cdr3_aa: CASSLIGGNEQFF
clone_size: many; d_call: NA; v_call: TRBV7-2; j_call: TRBJ2-7; cdr3_nt: TGTGCCAGCAGCCTAAGCGGCGGGGCAGGATACGAGCAGTACTTC; cdr3_aa: CASSLSGGAGYEQYF
clone_size: many; d_call: TRBD2; v_call: TRBV11-2; j_call: TRBJ2-7; cdr3_nt: TGTGCCAGCAGCTTAGTTTGGGGACTACCCCACGAGCAGTACTTC; cdr3_aa: CASSLVWGLPHEQYF
clone_size: many; d_call: TRBD1; v_call: TRBV7-8; j_call: TRBJ1-6; cdr3_nt: TGTGCCAGCAGCTTAGTATTTACGTCAGGGGGCGCCGTTAATTCACCCCTCCACTTT; cdr3_aa: CASSLVFTSGGAVNSPLHF
clone_size: many; d_call: TRBD2; v_call: TRBV6-1; j_call: TRBJ2-7; cdr3_nt: TGTGCCAGCCGCGGGGGGGCTCCCTACGAGCAGTACTTC; cdr3_aa: CASRGGAPYEQYF
clone_size: many; d_call: NA; v_call: TRBV7-2; j_call: TRBJ2-5; cdr3_nt: TGTGCCAGCAGCTTAAGGCCAGGCCAAGAGACCCAGTACTTC; cdr3_aa: CASSLRPGQETQYF
clone_size: few; d_call: NA; v_call: TRBV14; j_call: TRBJ2-7; cdr3_nt: TGTGCCAGCAGCCAATGGGGCCTTGGGAACTACGAGCAGTACTTC; cdr3_aa: CASSQWGLGNYEQYF
clone_size: many; d_call: TRBD2; v_call: TRBV2; j_call: TRBJ2-3; cdr3_nt: TGTGCCGTAACAAAGCGGGGGGGATCAGATACGCAGTATTTT; cdr3_aa: CAVTKRGGSDTQYF
clone_size: NA; d_call: NA; v_call: TRBV6-1; j_call: TRBJ1-1; cdr3_nt: TGTGCCAGCAGCCCGAAGGGGAGTTACACTGAAGCTTTCTTT; cdr3_aa: CASSPKGSYTEAFF
clone_size: few; d_call: TRBD1; v_call: TRBV20-1; j_call: TRBJ1-2; cdr3_nt: TGCAGTGCCCAGACAGGGACTTATGGCTACACCTTC; cdr3_aa: CSAQTGTYGYTF
clone_size: many; d_call: TRBD2; v_call: TRBV2; j_call: TRBJ2-1; cdr3_nt: TGTGCCAGCAGTGAACGACTAGCGGGGGGCCACAATGAGCAGTTCTTC; cdr3_aa: CASSERLAGGHNEQFF
clone_size: NA; d_call: NA; v_call: TRBV6-2/TRBV6-3; j_call: TRBJ2-5; cdr3_nt: TGTGCCAGCCCTCCTCTCAAGACCCAGTACTTC; cdr3_aa: CASPPLKTQYF
clone_size: many; d_call: NA; v_call: TRBV6-2/TRBV6-3; j_call: TRBJ2-7; cdr3_nt: TGTGCCAGCAGTTACTGGGCCTACGAGCAGTACTTC; cdr3_aa: CASSYWAYEQYF
clone_size: few; d_call: TRBD2; v_call: TRBV20-1; j_call: TRBJ2-1; cdr3_nt: TGCAGTGCTAGATTCGTTCTAGCGGGATCAAGGGGCCATGAGCAGTTCTTC; cdr3_aa: CSARFVLAGSRGHEQFF
clone_size: many; d_call: NA; v_call: TRBV6-1; j_call: TRBJ1-4; cdr3_nt: TGTGCCAGCAGATGGGCCTCAACTAATGAAAAACTGTTTTTT; cdr3_aa: CASRWASTNEKLFF
clone_size: NA; d_call: NA; v_call: TRBV9; j_call: TRBJ2-5; cdr3_nt: TGTGCCAGCAGCTCCCGCAGCTCTGAGACCCAGTACTTC; cdr3_aa: CASSSRSSETQYF
clone_size: few; d_call: NA; v_call: TRBV20-1; j_call: TRBJ2-3; cdr3_nt: TGCAGTGTTAGCCGGCCAGATACGCAGTATTTT; cdr3_aa: CSVSRPDTQYF
clone_size: few; d_call: TRBD1; v_call: TRBV11-2; j_call: TRBJ2-7; cdr3_nt: TGTGCCAGCACTCCGGGACAGTCCTCCTACGAGCAGTACTTC; cdr3_aa: CASTPGQSSYEQYF
clone_size: many; d_call: TRBD2; v_call: TRBV4-2; j_call: TRBJ2-3; cdr3_nt: TGTGCCAGCAGCCAAGGGGCAGCGGGGAGCACAGATACGCAGTATTTT; cdr3_aa: CASSQGAAGSTDTQYF
clone_size: many; d_call: TRBD2; v_call: TRBV6-1; j_call: TRBJ2-3; cdr3_nt: TGTGCCAGCAGCCGGACTAGCGGGGGTGGCGGTCTGTCCACAGATACGCAGTATTTT; cdr3_aa: CASSRTSGGGGLSTDTQYF
clone_size: few; d_call: NA; v_call: TRBV5-4; j_call: TRBJ1-3; cdr3_nt: TGTGCCAGCAGCCCCGACAGGAGTATCTCTGGAAACACCATATATTTT; cdr3_aa: CASSPDRSISGNTIYF
clone_size: many; d_call: NA; v_call: TRBV5-5; j_call: TRBJ2-2; cdr3_nt: TGTGCCAGCAGCTTTTCACAGGGAGGAGTCGGGGAGCTGTTTTTT; cdr3_aa: CASSFSQGGVGELFF
clone_size: NA; d_call: TRBD2; v_call: TRBV5-1; j_call: TRBJ2-7; cdr3_nt: TGCGCCAGCAGCTTCGTAGGCCTAGCGGTTTCCAACGAGCAGTACTTC; cdr3_aa: CASSFVGLAVSNEQYF
clone_size: few; d_call: NA; v_call: TRBV19; j_call: TRBJ1-1; cdr3_nt: TGTGCCAGTACAGCGGGCCGGAGCACTGAAGCTTTCTTT; cdr3_aa: CASTAGRSTEAFF
clone_size: many; d_call: NA; v_call: TRBV27; j_call: TRBJ2-3; cdr3_nt: TGTGCCAGCAGAGCCGGGACCGGCCCGCAGTATTTT; cdr3_aa: CASRAGTGPQYF
clone_size: few; d_call: TRBD1; v_call: TRBV5-4; j_call: TRBJ1-2; cdr3_nt: TGTGCCAGCAGCCCAGGGGACAGGGTGGTCTATGGCTACACCTTC; cdr3_aa: CASSPGDRVVYGYTF
clone_size: many; d_call: NA; v_call: TRBV7-2; j_call: TRBJ2-5; cdr3_nt: TGTGCCAGCAGCTTAGGGGAAGAGACCCAGTACTTC; cdr3_aa: CASSLGEETQYF
clone_size: few; d_call: TRBD1; v_call: TRBV6-6; j_call: TRBJ1-4; cdr3_nt: TGTGCCAGCAGTTACTCGGGGACAGGCTTCGAAAAACTGTTTTTT; cdr3_aa: CASSYSGTGFEKLFF
clone_size: NA; d_call: TRBD2; v_call: TRBV9; j_call: TRBJ2-1; cdr3_nt: TGTGCCAGCAGGAGGGGGACTAGCGAGAACAATGAGCAGTTCTTC; cdr3_aa: CASRRGTSENNEQFF
clone_size: many; d_call: NA; v_call: TRBV12-3/TRBV12-4; j_call: TRBJ1-1; cdr3_nt: TGTGCCAGCAGTTTTAGGATGAACACTGAAGCTTTCTTT; cdr3_aa: CASSFRMNTEAFF
clone_size: many; d_call: NA; v_call: TRBV18; j_call: TRBJ1-4; cdr3_nt: TGTGCCAGCTCATCAGGGGCCGAAAAACTGTTTTTT; cdr3_aa: CASSSGAEKLFF
clone_size: many; d_call: NA; v_call: TRBV2; j_call: TRBJ2-2; cdr3_nt: TGTGCCAGCAGTGGCCCTTACAGAAACACCGGGGAGCTGTTTTTT; cdr3_aa: CASSGPYRNTGELFF
clone_size: many; d_call: NA; v_call: TRBV3-1; j_call: TRBJ1-2; cdr3_nt: TGTGCCAGCAGCCAAGCTCCCGCAAACTATGGCTACACCTTC; cdr3_aa: CASSQAPANYGYTF
clone_size: many; d_call: NA; v_call: TRBV27; j_call: TRBJ1-1; cdr3_nt: TGTGCCAGCGCCCCGGGCGCCACTGAAGCTTTCTTT; cdr3_aa: CASAPGATEAFF
clone_size: NA; d_call: NA; v_call: TRBV28; j_call: TRBJ1-4; cdr3_nt: TGTGCCAGCAGCATAGACAACGAAACTAATGAAAAACTGTTTTTT; cdr3_aa: CASSIDNETNEKLFF
clone_size: NA; d_call: NA; v_call: TRBV12-3/TRBV12-4; j_call: TRBJ1-2; cdr3_nt: TGTGCCAGCAGTTTAGCCTTGGAATTGGGGGGTGGCTACACCTTC; cdr3_aa: CASSLALELGGGYTF
clone_size: few; d_call: NA; v_call: TRBV5-4; j_call: TRBJ2-7; cdr3_nt: TGTGCCAGCAGCTTGCCCGGAACCGGGGGATCGAGAGAGCAGTACTTC; cdr3_aa: CASSLPGTGGSREQYF
clone_size: few; d_call: NA; v_call: TRBV18; j_call: TRBJ1-4; cdr3_nt: TGTGCCAGCTCACAGAGGGTAGATGCTGAAAAACTGTTTTTT; cdr3_aa: CASSQRVDAEKLFF
clone_size: many; d_call: NA; v_call: TRBV29-1; j_call: TRBJ2-1; cdr3_nt: TGCAGCGTTGAGGGAGGGGCTAGTAAAGGGGGCATTGCCTACAATGAGCAGTTCTTC; cdr3_aa: CSVEGGASKGGIAYNEQFF
clone_size: many; d_call: NA; v_call: TRBV5-1; j_call: TRBJ1-1; cdr3_nt: TGCGCCAGCGGACGCCCGGGGGGGATGAACACTGAAGCTTTCTTT; cdr3_aa: CASGRPGGMNTEAFF
clone_size: few; d_call: NA; v_call: TRBV5-5; j_call: TRBJ2-5; cdr3_nt: TGTGCCAGCAGTCTCGACCGCGTGGGGGCCCAGTACTTC; cdr3_aa: CASSLDRVGAQYF
clone_size: many; d_call: NA; v_call: TRBV2; j_call: TRBJ2-7; cdr3_nt: TGTGCCAGCGAGAGGTCGGAGACCTACGAGCAGTACTTC; cdr3_aa: CASERSETYEQYF
clone_size: many; d_call: NA; v_call: TRBV6-1; j_call: TRBJ1-4; cdr3_nt: TGTGCCAGCCAAGGGGGATACGGTGAAAAACTGTTTTTT; cdr3_aa: CASQGGYGEKLFF
clone_size: many; d_call: NA; v_call: TRBV5-5; j_call: TRBJ1-1; cdr3_nt: TGCGCCAGCAGCTTCGGACCGAACACTGAAGCTTTCTTT; cdr3_aa: CASSFGPNTEAFF
clone_size: many; d_call: NA; v_call: TRBV12-3/TRBV12-4; j_call: TRBJ1-6; cdr3_nt: TGTGCCAGCAGTTTCGAGAGGACACCCCTCCACTTT; cdr3_aa: CASSFERTPLHF
clone_size: few; d_call: NA; v_call: TRBV4-1; j_call: TRBJ1-6; cdr3_nt: TGCGCCAGCAGCCAAGTCGGAGGGGATTCACCCCTCCACTTT; cdr3_aa: CASSQVGGDSPLHF
clone_size: many; d_call: TRBD1; v_call: TRBV7-9; j_call: TRBJ1-1; cdr3_nt: TGTGCCAGCAGCCCCCGGACAGGGGCCACTGAAGCTTTCTTT; cdr3_aa: CASSPRTGATEAFF
clone_size: NA; d_call: NA; v_call: TRBV10-3; j_call: TRBJ2-1; cdr3_nt: TGTGCCATTAGGGGTAATGAGCAGTTCTTC; cdr3_aa: CAIRGNEQFF
clone_size: many; d_call: NA; v_call: TRBV12-3/TRBV12-4; j_call: TRBJ1-6; cdr3_nt: TGTGCCAGCAGTAACACCAGGACAGCTAATTCACCCCTCCACTTT; cdr3_aa: CASSNTRTANSPLHF
clone_size: NA; d_call: NA; v_call: TRBV19; j_call: TRBJ2-1; cdr3_nt: TGTGCCAGTAGTATAGTCGGGGGCCATGAGCAGTTCTTC; cdr3_aa: CASSIVGGHEQFF
clone_size: many; d_call: NA; v_call: TRBV6-2/TRBV6-3; j_call: TRBJ1-2; cdr3_nt: TGTGCCAGCAGTTACAACAGGAACTATGGCTACACCTTC; cdr3_aa: CASSYNRNYGYTF